The 8 T cell receptor beta chains given below trace back to one sample, sequenced in a study of metastatic and nonmetastatic thyroid tumors. Not a single patient had been given any form of treatment at any point before undergoing thyroid surgery. TCRdb used MiXCR to call clones anew from the PCR reads. The repertoire holds 24,000 or so clones, with roughly a fifth as singletons. Sequenced input: blood. These receptors all come from a male donor with papillary thyroid cancer or a benign thyroid nodule (not recorded which). Some clones in this sample may be carry-over from other donors' samples.

This clone was detected many times. This chain links TRBV7-9 with TRBJ2-3; the match to TRBD2 covers 8 bases. This CDR3 has 13 residues. V was clipped by 7 bases and J by 4 bases; unmatched bases: 4. CDR1 is SEHNR and CDR2 is FQNEAQ in the germline V gene (reference sequence). The CDR3 nucleotides read TGTGCCAGCACCGGACTAGCAGCAGATACGCAGTATTTT. Translation gives CASTGLAADTQYF. The full variable domain, completed using reference TRBV7-9 and TRBJ2-3, is DTGVSQNPRHKITKRGQNVTFRCDPISEHNRLYWYRQTLGQGPEFLTYFQNEAQLEKSRLLSDRFSAERPKGSFSTLEIQRTEQGDSAMYLCASTGLAADTQYFGPGTRLTVL.

This clone was detected ten times or more. DNA for the CDR3: TGCGCCAGCAGCCAATTGCAGGGGCTCAATAACTATGGCTACACCTTC. As protein: CASSQLQGLNNYGYTF. The rearrangement links TRBV4-1 to TRBJ1-2; possible D gene TRBD1, 6 bases. Deletions cut 2 bases from V and 1 base from J, with 14 bases between. The germline V gene has CDR1 MGHRA and CDR2 YSYEKL. This CDR3 is built from 16 residues.

V and J are TRBV15 and TRBJ1-5, with TRBD1 as a possible D gene (5 bases). The CDR3 is 19 amino acids. Germline V CDR1 and CDR2: LNHNV, YYDKDF (reference sequence). V dropped 0 bases and J dropped 0 bases, with 18 bases sitting between them. CDR3 residues: CATSRDTGLGVYSNQPQHF. For the CDR3, the DNA is TGTGCCACCAGCAGAGATACCGGCCTAGGGGTATATAGCAATCAGCCCCAGCATTTT.

This clone was counted ten times or more. A much larger clone sits a single nucleotide away, making a read error possible. This chain uses TRBV29-1 with TRBJ2-7; the D gene is possibly TRBD1 (5 bases). Germline V gene data show CDR1 as SQVTM and CDR2 as ANQGSEA. The CDR3 consists of 12 residues. The V gene lost 6 bases and the J gene lost 3 bases, with 12 bases spanning the gap. CDR3 nucleotide sequence: TGCAGCGTCCCAGACAGCCTCTACGAGCAGTACTTC. It translates to CSVPDSLYEQYF.

Only one count was recorded for this clone. The rearrangement links TRBV9 to TRBJ2-1; 14 bases fit TRBD2. Germline V CDR1 and CDR2: SGDLS, YYNGEE. This CDR3 is built from 15 residues. V lost 2 bases, J lost 7 bases, and 2 bases stayed unmatched. CDR3 loop: CASSVGTSGRNEQFF. The CDR3 DNA reads as TGTGCCAGCAGCGTCGGGACTAGCGGGAGAAATGAGCAGTTCTTC.

This chain joins TRBV29-1 and TRBJ2-7; 7 nucleotides align to TRBD1. The junction had 10 bases not matched to a gene; V was cut back by 5 bases and J by 3 bases. This CDR3 is 14 amino acids long. CDR1 and CDR2 from the germline V gene are SQVTM and ANQGSEA. CDR3 coding DNA: TGCAGCGTTCTCGTAAGGGACAGAGGCTACGAGCAGTACTTC. It codes for CSVLVRDRGYEQYF.

This clone is medium-sized. The rearrangement links TRBV6-1 to TRBJ1-2; a possible D gene is TRBD1 (6 bases). The CDR3 runs to 16 residues. V lost 2 bases and J lost 7, with 20 bases in between. Germline V gene lookup returns CDR1 MNHNS and CDR2 SASEGT. The DNA for the CDR3 is TGTGCCAGCAGTGAAACTCTTTACAGGGACGGAGGTGGCTACACCTTC. Translated, it gives CASSETLYRDGGGYTF.

Within the sample, this clone is medium-sized. This sequence joins TRBV6-1 and TRBJ2-3; D is possibly TRBD1 (6 bases). The CDR3 totals 15 residues. Germline assignment: CDR1 MNHNS and CDR2 SASEGT. V lost 6 bases, J lost 0 bases, and 13 bases lay in between. In DNA, the CDR3 is TGTGCCAGCAGACGTGACAGGCCTAGCACAGATACGCAGTATTTT. This sequence encodes CASRRDRPSTDTQYF.